The 3 T cell receptor beta chains given below trace back to one sample, sequenced in a study of T-cell memory formation after mild COVID-19. Via MiXCR, TCRdb re-called the 5' RACE reads, giving one row per CDR3 protein. The table records more than 300,000 distinct CDR3 sequences, 13% to 15% of them present only once. Input material: PBMCs or a T cell subset sorted from them (not recorded which). These receptors originate from a man aged 18 to 29 who had mild COVID-19 (a few samples of this study predate the infection). Cell type and time point are not known.

The chain carries TRBV5-1 and TRBJ2-3; D might be TRBD2 (6 bases). Germline-derived CDR1 and CDR2 are SGHRS and YFSETQ. CDR3 length: 16 residues. V was shortened by 6 bases and J by 1 base, with 18 bases between the two germline ends. CDR3 bases: TGCGCCAGCAACATCCAAGGCGGGGCGCGCACAGATACGCAGTATTTT. Protein: CASNIQGGARTDTQYF.

This clonotype was picked up a small number of times. This sequence joins TRBV27 and TRBJ1-5, with D hard to call. Trimming took 6 bases from V and 4 from J, leaving 16 bases between them. Germline CDR1 reads MNHEY; CDR2 reads SMNVEV (reference sequence). The CDR3 totals 15 residues. For the CDR3, the DNA is TGTGCCAGCAGCATTACTGGAGGGAGAAATCAGCCCCAGCATTTT. This translates into CASSITGGRNQPQHF.

The chain has TRBV12-3 or TRBV12-4 and TRBJ1-1, with D tentatively TRBD1 (5 bases). Trimming stripped 3 bases from V and 10 bases from J, with 12 bases between. This CDR3 has 12 amino acids. CDR3 sequence reads: CASSFGRVGAFF. The DNA for the CDR3 is TGTGCCAGCAGTTTCGGCAGGGTGGGAGCTTTCTTT.